This TCR beta chain was captured by sequencing in a study of blood T cell repertoires in COVID-19. Looking at the study overall: COVID-19 samples from acute and convalescent phases originated in the United States, Italy and Spain. Sources were T cells, B-cell-depleted T cells, or PBMCs; the material itself was cDNA or gDNA.

Per the original methods: Reference gene primers were amplified, and this amplification served to estimate nucleated cell counts. The table came from immunoSEQ multiplex PCR; TCRdb's copy has only in-frame clones and leaves some out. That table is the source of V, J and clone size, and D and trimming were worked out from the DNA. The table shows 120,000 to 150,000 clones, with around four fifths occurring only once. The ends lost 6 bases at V and 5 bases at J; junction bases unmatched: 7. Germline lookup yields CDR1 MNHNY and CDR2 SVGAGI (reference sequence). This CDR3 is built from 15 residues. The sequence was collected from a human donor in a cohort sampled during active COVID-19. The chain carries TRBV6-6 and TRBJ1-1; TRBD1 aligns across 12 bases. Material for sequencing was peripheral blood. In DNA form, the CDR3 reads TGTGCCAGCAGCTCCGGGACAGGGGGCAAAACTGAAGCTTTCTTT. It is translated as CASSSGTGGKTEAFF.